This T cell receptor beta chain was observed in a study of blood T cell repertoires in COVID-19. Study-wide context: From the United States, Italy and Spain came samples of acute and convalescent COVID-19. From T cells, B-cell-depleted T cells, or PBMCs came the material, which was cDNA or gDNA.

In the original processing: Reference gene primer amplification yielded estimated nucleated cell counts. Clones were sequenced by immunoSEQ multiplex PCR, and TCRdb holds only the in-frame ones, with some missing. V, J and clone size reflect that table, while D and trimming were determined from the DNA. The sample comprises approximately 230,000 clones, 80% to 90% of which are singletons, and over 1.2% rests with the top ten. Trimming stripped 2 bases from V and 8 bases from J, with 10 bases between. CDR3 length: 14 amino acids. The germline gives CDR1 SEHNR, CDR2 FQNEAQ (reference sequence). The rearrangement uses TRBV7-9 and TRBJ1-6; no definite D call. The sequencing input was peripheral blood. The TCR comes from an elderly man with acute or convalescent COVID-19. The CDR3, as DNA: TGTGCCAGCAGCTTAAATTCGCAGGATTCACCCCTCCACTTT. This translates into CASSLNSQDSPLHF.